This T cell receptor beta chain was found in a study of cytotoxic CD8 clonotypes in ibrutinib-treated CLL. Study findings and constraints: Clonality showed a rise at ibrutinib response that reversed toward baseline at progression.

Concerning this clone: Its antigen is not identified.

The method was immunoSEQ multiplex PCR; TCRdb's version includes in-frame clones alone and lacks a portion of them. The sample has 70,000 to 85,000 clones; around 81% are singletons. Investigators sourced about 2 micrograms of genomic DNA from cryopreserved PBMCs for TCR beta libraries. V gave up 4 bases and J gave up 6 bases; unmatched junction bases: 5. The CDR3 contains 13 residues. In germline, CDR1 is KGHSH, CDR2 LQKENI. Sequenced here: PBMCs, sampled at disease progression, from a patient treated with ibrutinib. This clonotype originated in a human donor with chronic lymphocytic leukemia. This chain connects TRBV18 to TRBJ1-2, with TRBD1 matching over 7 bases. As DNA, the CDR3 is TGTGCCAGCTCACACGGACAGGCACATGGCTACACCTTC. It is translated as CASSHGQAHGYTF.